The rows below give T cell receptor beta chains drawn from one sample of a study of blood T cell repertoires in COVID-19. Assay: immunoSEQ multiplex PCR; the TCRdb copy retains only in-frame clones and omits some. The repertoire holds around 140,000 clones, with about nine tenths as singletons. Material for sequencing was PBMCs or T cells enriched from blood (not recorded which). These receptors were collected from a middle-aged man who had recovered from COVID-19. CDR3s include the opening cysteine and the closing phenylalanine or tryptophan. Fields, in order: V gene, D gene, J gene, CDR3 protein. A D gene is named only where the DNA matches it firmly.

v_gene: TRBV28; d_gene: TRBD2; j_gene: TRBJ2-1; CDR3aa: CASTSAGTSGYNEQFF
v_gene: TRBV29-1; d_gene: NA; j_gene: TRBJ1-3; CDR3aa: CSVVGEGDSSGNTIYF
v_gene: TRBV9; d_gene: NA; j_gene: TRBJ2-2; CDR3aa: CASSTRGGLGTGELFF
v_gene: TRBV12-5; d_gene: TRBD2; j_gene: TRBJ2-1; CDR3aa: CASGLLVLAGPNGGEQFF
v_gene: TRBV19; d_gene: TRBD2; j_gene: TRBJ2-1; CDR3aa: CASSIAASGGLIGEQFF
v_gene: TRBV28; d_gene: NA; j_gene: TRBJ1-1; CDR3aa: CASSLRFEAFF
v_gene: TRBV7-9; d_gene: NA; j_gene: TRBJ2-1; CDR3aa: CASTGQPTSYNEQFF
v_gene: TRBV9; d_gene: NA; j_gene: TRBJ1-1; CDR3aa: CASSVGEQKRNTEAFF
v_gene: TRBV27; d_gene: TRBD2; j_gene: TRBJ2-5; CDR3aa: CASSFGGLAGETQYF
v_gene: TRBV5-1; d_gene: TRBD1; j_gene: TRBJ1-1; CDR3aa: CASLRGLGQGANEAFF
v_gene: TRBV27; d_gene: NA; j_gene: TRBJ1-1; CDR3aa: CASSFVNMNTEAFF
v_gene: TRBV5-6; d_gene: NA; j_gene: TRBJ1-1; CDR3aa: CASSPGEGSEAFF
v_gene: TRBV28; d_gene: TRBD2; j_gene: TRBJ2-1; CDR3aa: CASSLSGGVNSYNEQFF
v_gene: TRBV30; d_gene: NA; j_gene: TRBJ1-6; CDR3aa: CAWSVHGDSPLHF
v_gene: TRBV6-5; d_gene: TRBD1; j_gene: TRBJ1-6; CDR3aa: CASSYDGQGWNSPLHF
v_gene: TRBV19; d_gene: NA; j_gene: TRBJ1-5; CDR3aa: CASKSSNQPQHF
v_gene: TRBV6-6; d_gene: TRBD2; j_gene: TRBJ2-3; CDR3aa: CASSTGTSVDTQYF
v_gene: TRBV9; d_gene: NA; j_gene: TRBJ2-1; CDR3aa: CASRRRDTYNEQFF